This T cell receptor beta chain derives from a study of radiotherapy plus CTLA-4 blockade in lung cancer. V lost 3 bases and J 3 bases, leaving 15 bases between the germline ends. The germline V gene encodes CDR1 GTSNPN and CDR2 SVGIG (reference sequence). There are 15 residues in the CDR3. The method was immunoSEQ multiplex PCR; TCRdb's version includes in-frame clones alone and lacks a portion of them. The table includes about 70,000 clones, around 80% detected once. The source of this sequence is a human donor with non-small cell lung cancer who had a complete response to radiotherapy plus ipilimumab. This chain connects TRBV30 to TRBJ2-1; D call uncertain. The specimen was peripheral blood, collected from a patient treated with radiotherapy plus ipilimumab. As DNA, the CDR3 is TGTGCCTGGAGACCTACCATTGGGAACTACAATGAGCAGTTCTTC. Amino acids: CAWRPTIGNYNEQFF.